Presented here are 17 T cell receptor beta chains from one specimen sequenced in a study of cytomegalovirus exposure and HLA in healthy donors. The PCR had 60 Vbeta and 13 Jbeta primers. Produced via immunoSEQ multiplex PCR; TCRdb's table is partial and in-frame only. This table holds some 50,000 clones. The sequenced sample was PBMCs. The source is a woman in her thirties or forties in good health and CMV-seronegative.

As concerns this clone: Within the sample, other DNA sequences also encode this same CDR3. The genes are TRBV4-3 and TRBJ2-7; TRBD2 aligns across 7 bases. Germline CDR1 reads LGHNA; CDR2 reads YSLEER. V was clipped by 0 bases and J by 5 bases; unmatched bases: 7. The CDR3 runs 15 residues. This chain's CDR3 is CASSQDGAGVDEQYF. DNA for the CDR3: TGCGCCAGCAGCCAAGACGGGGCGGGAGTGGACGAGCAGTACTTC.

The J gene is TRBJ2-4, the V gene TRBV2, with a tentative D call TRBD2 (7 bases). With 0 bases removed from V and 16 bases from J, the gap between germline ends came to 22 bases. Germline loops: CDR1 SNHLY, CDR2 FYNNEI. The CDR3 totals 15 residues. Written as DNA, the CDR3 is TGTGCCAGCAGTGAAGCGCCACTAGCGCGCGGCAGGGGATACTTC. This translates into CASSEAPLARGRGYF. The full variable domain, rest sourced from reference TRBV2 and TRBJ2-4, is EPEVTQTPSHQVTQMGQEVILRCVPISNHLYFYWYRQILGQKVEFLVSFYNNEISEKSEIFDDQFSVERPDGSNFTLKIRSTKLEDSAMYFCASSEAPLARGRGYFGAGTRLSVL.

V is TRBV28 and J is TRBJ2-3; TRBD2 is a possible D gene (6 bases). This CDR3 has 13 residues. Germline CDR1 and CDR2: MDHEN and SYDVKM. Trimming shortened V by 8 bases and J by 3 bases, and 12 bases separated the two germline ends. This chain's CDR3 is CASRDSQTDTQYF. The CDR3 nucleotides read TGTGCCAGCCGGGACTCCCAAACAGATACGCAGTATTTT. The full variable domain, in which reference TRBV28 and TRBJ2-3 provide the parts outside the CDR3, is DVKVTQSSRYLVKRTGEKVFLECVQDMDHENMFWYRQDPGLGLRLIYFSYDVKMKEKGDIPEGYSVSREKKERFSLILESASTNQTSMYLCASRDSQTDTQYFGPGTRLTVL.

The chain links TRBV5-5 to TRBJ1-4; no definite D call. The V end was cut by 1 base, the J end by 8 bases, with 12 bases between. The CDR3 covers 14 residues. The germline gives CDR1 SGHKS, CDR2 YYEKEE (reference sequence). Written as DNA, the CDR3 is TGTGCCAGCAGCTTGTTTAGCGCGACGGAAAAACTGTTTTTT. It encodes CASSLFSATEKLFF.

This chain connects TRBV19 to TRBJ2-5; 13 nucleotides line up with TRBD2. The V gene end was trimmed by 5 bases and the J gene end by 5 bases; junction bases not matched to a gene: 5. This CDR3 region has 15 residues. Germline V gene sequence: CDR1 LNHDA, CDR2 SQIVND (reference sequence). CDR3 residues: CASSLGTSGMETQYF. CDR3 in DNA: TGTGCCAGTAGTTTAGGGACTAGCGGGATGGAGACCCAGTACTTC.

The chain is built from TRBV5-8 and TRBJ2-5, with D unresolved. The CDR3 has 15 amino acids. The ends were cut back, 2 bases at V and 2 bases at J, with 13 bases in the middle. CDR1 SGHTS and CDR2 YDEGEE come from the germline V gene. This CDR3 is CASSFPLATQETQYF. CDR3 DNA: TGTGCCAGCAGCTTTCCGCTTGCGACTCAAGAGACCCAGTACTTC.

The chain links TRBV5-6 to TRBJ2-7; 7 bases fit TRBD2. There are 13 residues in the CDR3. Unmatched junction bases numbered 9, after V lost 0 bases and J lost 12 bases. Germline loops: CDR1 SGHDT, CDR2 YYEEEE. The CDR3 protein is CASSLEPRGRGYF. CDR3 nucleotides: TGTGCCAGCAGCTTGGAACCTCGCGGGAGAGGGTACTTC.

The V gene is TRBV9, the J gene TRBJ1-3; 9 positions agree with TRBD1. The germline gives CDR1 SGDLS, CDR2 YYNGEE. The trim removed 4 bases at V and 0 bases at J, leaving 8 bases unmatched. The CDR3 consists of 17 residues. CDR3 sequence reads: CASSLETGGLSGNTIYF. In nucleotides, the CDR3 is TGTGCCAGCAGCCTCGAGACAGGGGGTCTCTCTGGAAACACCATATATTTT.

The chain uses TRBV28 and TRBJ1-5; the D gene is possibly TRBD1 (5 bases). The CDR3 sequence is 16 residues long. V was cut by 2 bases and J by 2 bases, with 13 bases left in between. Germline loops: CDR1 MDHEN, CDR2 SYDVKM. CDR3: CASSLPGLAGNQPQHF. The CDR3 DNA reads TGTGCCAGCAGTTTACCAGGGCTGGCGGGCAATCAGCCCCAGCATTTT.

The chain links TRBV6-1 to TRBJ2-7; a possible D gene is TRBD1 (6 bases). Germline assignment: CDR1 MNHNS and CDR2 SASEGT. Trimming removed 3 bases from V and 2 bases from J, with 14 bases in between. This CDR3 spans 15 amino acids. The CDR3, as DNA: TGTGCCAGCAGTGAGGACAGTAGGGGGACCTACGAGCAGTACTTC. This translates into CASSEDSRGTYEQYF.

The chain employs TRBV7-6 and TRBJ1-2; 7 bases line up with TRBD1. The germline gives CDR1 SGHVS, CDR2 FNYEAQ. The V segment lost 2 bases and the J segment 4 bases; nucleotides outside the gene matches: 1. This CDR3 comprises 13 residues. The CDR3: CASSLQGGYGYTF. In DNA form, the CDR3 reads TGTGCCAGCAGCTTACAGGGGGGCTATGGCTACACCTTC.

The chain employs TRBV9 and TRBJ2-7; D not certain. Germline values: CDR1 SGDLS, CDR2 YYNGEE. The CDR3 is 13 residues long. V shed 3 bases and J shed 3 bases, with 10 bases lying between them. In DNA, the CDR3 is TGTGCCAGCAGCGCTCCTACTTACTACGAGCAGTACTTC. Translated: CASSAPTYYEQYF.

For this clone: The germline gene is not matched at one end of the junction; a read error may be the cause. The rearrangement uses TRBV18 and TRBJ2-7, with D maybe TRBD2 (5 bases). The CDR3 is 16 residues long. Germline V gene data show CDR1 as KGHSH and CDR2 as LQKENI. As DNA, the CDR3 is TGTGCCAGCGCACCCGGAGACTTATGGACTTCCTACGAGCAGTACTTC. This sequence encodes CASAPGDLWTSYEQYF.

The V gene is TRBV13, the J gene TRBJ2-2, with D perhaps matching TRBD2 (5 bases). Between the trimmed V and J ends, which lost 3 bases and 2 bases, there was a span of 10 bases. Germline CDR1 is PRHDT and CDR2 is FYEKMQ (reference sequence). The CDR3 is 15 residues long. This CDR3 reads CASSLPGRNTGELFF. CDR3 sequence (DNA): TGTGCCAGCAGCTTGCCTGGGAGAAACACCGGGGAGCTGTTTTTT.

The CDR3: CARSRSVPPQHF. In nucleotides, the CDR3 is TGTGCCAGAAGCCGTTCAGTTCCGCCCCAGCATTTT. The gene calls are TRBV5-3 and TRBJ1-5; D not certain. Being an ORF, TRBV5-3 has a function that is uncertain. V gave up 4 bases and J gave up 9 bases, with 11 bases separating them. The CDR3 length is 12 residues.

This chain links TRBV18 with TRBJ1-1; unclear D gene. With 1 base removed from V and 6 bases from J, the gap between germline ends came to 12 bases. Germline V CDR1 and CDR2: KGHSH, LQKENI. The CDR3 contains 14 residues. In DNA form, the CDR3 reads TGTGCCAGCTCACCACGCGGAGGGCGGTCTGAAGCTTTCTTT. It specifies CASSPRGGRSEAFF.

The chain joins TRBV5-1 to TRBJ2-5, with 11 bases fitting TRBD2. After removal of 0 bases from V and 2 bases from J, the junction contained 0 bases not matched to a gene. This CDR3 spans 15 amino acids. Germline values: CDR1 SGHRS, CDR2 YFSETQ. CDR3 in amino acids: CASSLGLAGQETQYF. The CDR3 DNA reads TGCGCCAGCAGCTTGGGACTAGCGGGACAAGAGACCCAGTACTTC.